This entry concerns a single T cell receptor (beta chain). Antigen: not known. This record comes from a study of cytotoxic CD8 clonotypes in ibrutinib-treated CLL. For the study at large: Investigators reported some 25 partial and 2 complete responses; after median approximately 74 months, roughly 15 patients remained remitted and 12 progressed. The response samples were taken once patients had been treated for a median of around twelve months, range 6 to 36. General study findings and limits: Baseline clonality, higher than in age-matched healthy donors, tracked circulating CD8+ T-cell counts.

Here immunoSEQ multiplex PCR was the method, and the copy in TCRdb shows in-frame clones only, minus some. The sample yields some 8,900 clones, 60% to 80% seen once. The specimen comprised PBMCs, sampled before ibrutinib treatment. This clonotype was sampled from a human donor with chronic lymphocytic leukemia.

In DNA, the CDR3 is TGTGCCAGTAGTTCGAGAGCCGGGACAGGGTCCTACGAGCAGTACTTC. This sequence encodes CASSSRAGTGSYEQYF. The chain uses TRBV19 and TRBJ2-7; 9 bases are shared with TRBD1. The CDR3 runs 16 residues. CDR1 LNHDA and CDR2 SQIVND come from the germline V gene (reference sequence). Trimming removed 5 bases from V and 1 base from J; junction bases left unmatched: 9.